Listed here are 15 T cell receptor beta chains from one sample, sequenced in a study of blood T cells in healthy people across ages. Alongside a J-beta primer mix, a sample-barcoded 5' primer served in a second PCR lasting about 6 to 11 cycles. TCRdb recomputed calls from the 5' RACE reads with MiXCR, one row per CDR3 protein. The profile shows 790,000 or so distinct CDR3 sequences, 35% to 60% of them singletons. Source material: blood. The receptors come from a man older than 75 in good health.

Concerning this clonotype itself: It may be a read error: a sequence one base away is much more abundant. The J gene is TRBJ1-5, the V gene TRBV12-3 or TRBV12-4; a possible D gene is TRBD1 (5 bases). The CDR3 runs to 15 residues. The CDR3 sequence is CVSRYGQNSNQPQHF. The CDR3 coding sequence is TGTGTCAGCAGGTATGGACAAAATAGCAATCAGCCCCAGCATTTT.

The V call is TRBV7-3, the J call TRBJ2-1, with D possibly being TRBD1 or TRBD2 (6 bases each). Germline CDR1 is SGHTA and CDR2 is FQGTGA. V lost 5 bases and J lost 2, with 16 bases in between. This CDR3 region has 16 residues. CDR3 protein: CASSPTGAGTYNEQFF. In DNA form, the CDR3 reads TGTGCCAGCAGCCCGACGGGGGCCGGGACCTACAATGAGCAGTTCTTC.

This clonotype was detected a few times. The chain couples TRBV6-5 to TRBJ2-7; 8 bases map to TRBD1. The CDR3 contains 15 residues. Germline CDR1 is MNHEY and CDR2 is SVGAGI. V dropped 0 bases and J dropped 2; count of bases not matched to a gene: 3. The CDR3 sequence: CASSYSDRGTYEQYF. DNA of the CDR3: TGTGCCAGCAGTTACTCCGACAGGGGAACCTACGAGCAGTACTTC.

This clonotype was observed a few times. The chain recombines TRBV3-1 with TRBJ2-3; TRBD2 matches 13 bases. The CDR3 runs to 17 residues. Germline-derived CDR1 and CDR2 are LGHDT and YNNKEL (reference sequence). V shed 1 base, J shed 2 bases, and the junction held 3 bases outside the gene matches. The CDR3 loop reads CASSQGTSGSVTDTQYF. CDR3 nucleotide sequence: TGTGCCAGCAGCCAAGGGACTAGCGGGAGTGTCACAGATACGCAGTATTTT.

The V gene is TRBV27, the J gene TRBJ2-3, with 11 nucleotides matching TRBD2. With 6 bases clipped from V and 5 bases from J, the junction kept 7 bases outside the gene matches. This CDR3 has 15 residues. Germline CDR1 MNHEY, CDR2 SMNVEV (reference sequence). The CDR3 region has the DNA TGTGCCAGCAGCCCGACTAGCGGGACTGAAGATACGCAGTATTTT. Translation gives CASSPTSGTEDTQYF.

Details on this clonotype: A much more abundant neighbour one base away suggests this may be a read error. The chain joins TRBV5-1 to TRBJ2-5; 8 bases align to TRBD2. Losses at the gene ends were 4 bases for V and 3 bases for J; bases not matched to a gene: 5. Germline V gene sequence: CDR1 SGHRS, CDR2 YFSETQ. The CDR3 extends over 14 amino acids. CDR3: CASSRRGGKETQYF. The CDR3 region has the DNA TGCGCCAGCAGCCGCCGGGGGGGAAAAGAGACCCAGTACTTC.

This clonotype came up a few times. The rearrangement links TRBV10-3 to TRBJ2-5; 12 bases are shared with TRBD2. Germline V lookup: CDR1 ENHRY, CDR2 SYGVKD. V gave up 3 bases and J gave up 5 bases; unmatched junction bases: 10. CDR3 length equals 17 residues. The CDR3 region is CAISEKASGRAIETQYF. As DNA, the CDR3 is TGTGCCATCAGTGAAAAGGCTAGCGGGAGGGCCATCGAGACCCAGTACTTC.

This chain uses TRBV29-1 with TRBJ2-1; 9 positions match TRBD1. Looked up from germline, CDR1 is SQVTM and CDR2 is ANQGSEA. V lost 7 bases and J lost 7; bases outside the gene matches: 8. This CDR3 has 13 residues. DNA of the CDR3: TGCAGCGCCGGACAGGGGCTGTGGAATGAGCAGTTCTTC. It specifies CSAGQGLWNEQFF.

In this sample, this clonotype turned up a few times. The chain combines TRBV10-3 with TRBJ2-1, with unresolved D. V lost 3 bases to trimming and J lost 1 base, with 13 bases between them. Germline CDR1 ENHRY, CDR2 SYGVKD. The CDR3 is 16 amino acids. CDR3 sequence: CAISEGPTGSYNEQFF. CDR3 coding DNA: TGTGCCATCAGTGAAGGGCCGACCGGGTCCTACAATGAGCAGTTCTTC.

The chain is built from TRBV6-1 and TRBJ2-1, with 9 bases identical to TRBD2. After removal of 3 bases from V and 5 bases from J, the junction contained 8 bases not matched to a gene. The CDR3 is 16 residues long. Germline V CDR1 and CDR2: MNHNS, SASEGT. In DNA form, the CDR3 reads TGTGCCAGCAGTGATAGCGGGAGCCCCCTCGACAATGAGCAGTTCTTC. It specifies CASSDSGSPLDNEQFF.

The chain joins TRBV5-1 to TRBJ2-5; D unclear. The DNA end lines up better with TRBJ2-7; the J call may be wrong. The CDR3 has 14 residues. Looked up from germline, CDR1 is SGHRS and CDR2 is YFSETQ. CDR3 coding DNA: TGCGCCAGCAGCTTGGGCGGACCCGAGCACGAGCAGTACTTC. Amino acids: CASSLGGPEHEQYF.

The V call is TRBV18, the J call TRBJ2-5; D possibly uses TRBD1 or TRBD2 (5 bases each). The CDR3 loop spans 14 amino acids. CDR1 and CDR2 (germline): KGHSH, LQKENI. Trimming shortened V by 1 base and J by 4 bases, and 10 bases separated the two germline ends. The CDR3 DNA follows: TGTGCCAGCTCACCACAGGGGACGGGAGAGACCCAGTACTTC. Protein: CASSPQGTGETQYF.

In this sample, this clonotype turned up many times. V gene TRBV5-4 combines with J gene TRBJ1-6; 8 bases are a match to TRBD1. This CDR3 is 15 amino acids long. Germline V gene lookup returns CDR1 SGHNT and CDR2 YYREEE (reference sequence). Losses at the gene ends were 4 bases for V and 7 bases for J; bases not matched to a gene: 7. This chain's CDR3 is CASSLDRGSNSPLHF. The CDR3 DNA follows: TGTGCCAGCAGCCTTGACAGGGGTAGCAATTCACCCCTCCACTTT.

The chain combines TRBV5-5 with TRBJ2-5; D might be TRBD1 (5 bases). In germline, CDR1 is SGHKS, CDR2 YYEKEE (reference sequence). Trimming shortened V by 2 bases and J by 11 bases, and 16 bases separated the two germline ends. The CDR3 contains 13 residues. Written as DNA, the CDR3 is TGTGCCAGCAGCTTCGAACCCCCAGGGTGGCAGTACTTC. Amino acids: CASSFEPPGWQYF.

This clonotype was detected only a few times. The V call is TRBV20-1, the J call TRBJ2-1; 10 nucleotides align to TRBD2. The germline CDR1 and CDR2 sequences are DFQATT and SNEGSKA (reference sequence). This CDR3 region has 14 residues. With 5 bases clipped from V and 3 bases from J, the junction kept 4 bases outside the gene matches. DNA for the CDR3: TGCAGTGCTGCCGGGACTAGCGACTACAATGAGCAGTTCTTC. This encodes CSAAGTSDYNEQFF.